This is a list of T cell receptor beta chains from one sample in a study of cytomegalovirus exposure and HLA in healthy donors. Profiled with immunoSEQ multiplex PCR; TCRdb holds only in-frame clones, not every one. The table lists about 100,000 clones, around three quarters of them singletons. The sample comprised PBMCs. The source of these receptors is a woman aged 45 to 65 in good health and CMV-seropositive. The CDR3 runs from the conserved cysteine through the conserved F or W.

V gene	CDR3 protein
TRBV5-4	CASSLGLNEKLFF
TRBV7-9	CASSPTYAGGGTDTQYF
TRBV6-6	CASSPPLAGGQETQYF
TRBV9	CASSPQGAGSSYEQYF
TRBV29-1	CSVQSGEETQYF
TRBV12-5	CASGPYPTGGSSGNTIYF
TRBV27	CASSIGAGSSYEQYF
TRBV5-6	CASSLGTGATFNTEAFF
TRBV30	CAWSVTSGTSYEQYF
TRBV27	CASSFAGAFQETQYF
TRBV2	CASSESSYEQYF
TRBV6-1	CASWDFRAEETQYF
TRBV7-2	CASSQRRDRGQYF